The clone carrying this T cell receptor beta chain was seen a few times. TCRdb called the RT-PCR reads again in MiXCR, with one record for every CDR3 protein. The sample has about 680,000 distinct CDR3 sequences, approximately 15% seen once; the top ten hold roughly 3.6%. The V end was cut by 5 bases, the J end by 1 base, with 12 bases between. The CDR3 totals 15 residues. CDR1 SGHTA and CDR2 FQGNSA come from the germline V gene. The chain uses TRBV7-2 and TRBJ2-1; weak D call: TRBD1 (6 bases). The sample was memory CD4+ T cells from blood. The receptor was derived from a female donor in good health, serving as a healthy control. In DNA, the CDR3 is TGTGCCAGCAGCCAACAGGGTAGGTCCTACAATGAGCAGTTCTTC. Translating it yields CASSQQGRSYNEQFF. The variable domain in full, completed from reference TRBV7-2 and TRBJ2-1, reads GAGVSQSPSNKVTEKGKDVELRCDPISGHTALYWYRQSLGQGLEFLIYFQGNSAPDKSGLPSDRFSAERTGGSVSTLTIQRTQQEDSAVYLCASSQQGRSYNEQFFGPGTRLTVL.